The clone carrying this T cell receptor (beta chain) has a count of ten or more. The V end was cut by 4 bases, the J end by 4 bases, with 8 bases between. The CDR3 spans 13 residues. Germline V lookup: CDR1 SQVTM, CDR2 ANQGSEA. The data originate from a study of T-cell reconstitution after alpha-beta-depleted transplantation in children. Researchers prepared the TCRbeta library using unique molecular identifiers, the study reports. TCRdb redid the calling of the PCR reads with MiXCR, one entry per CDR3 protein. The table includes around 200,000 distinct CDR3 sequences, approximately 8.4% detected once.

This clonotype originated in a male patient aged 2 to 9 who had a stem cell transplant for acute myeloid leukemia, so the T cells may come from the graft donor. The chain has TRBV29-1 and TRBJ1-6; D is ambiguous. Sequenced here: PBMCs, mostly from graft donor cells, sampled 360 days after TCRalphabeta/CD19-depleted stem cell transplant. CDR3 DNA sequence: TGCAGCGTTGGGTCAGGATATAATTCACCCCTCCACTTT. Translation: CSVGSGYNSPLHF.